The rows below give T cell receptor beta chains drawn from one sample of a study of T cell repertoires in cytomegalovirus infection. One entry per CDR3 protein, called by TCRdb with MiXCR from the reads. Of around 440,000 distinct CDR3 sequences listed, around 11% were seen once; the top ten hold roughly 10%. The sequenced sample consisted of PBMCs. The origin of the receptors is a human donor in good health (CMV status not recorded). Some clones in this sample may be carry-over from other donors' samples. CDR3s include the opening cysteine and the closing phenylalanine or tryptophan. A D gene is named only where the DNA matches it firmly. Part of the rows lack a size; the others show once, few, many or a class for expanded clones.

>TRBV27|TRBJ2-7|TRBD1|few
CASSPWDRAWEQYF
TGTGCCAGCAGTCCCTGGGACAGGGCGTGGGAGCAGTACTTC
>TRBV23-1|TRBJ2-3|TRBD1|many
CASSQKGAQVDTQYF
TGCGCCAGCAGTCAGAAGGGGGCGCAGGTAGATACGCAGTATTTT
>TRBV20-1|TRBJ2-7|NA|few
CSAPGQSYEQYF
TGCAGTGCCCCCGGACAGTCCTACGAGCAGTACTTC
>TRBV12-3/TRBV12-4|TRBJ2-5|NA|few
CASSSGAIVGTQYF
TGTGCCAGCAGTTCGGGAGCTATCGTGGGGACCCAGTACTTC
>TRBV2|TRBJ2-4|NA|NA
CASSGSRLVAKNIQYF
TGTGCCAGCAGTGGCTCGAGACTTGTAGCCAAAAACATTCAGTACTTC
>TRBV5-4|TRBJ2-3|NA|few
CASSLEFRDTQYF
TGTGCCAGCAGCTTGGAGTTCCGAGATACGCAGTATTTT
>TRBV12-3/TRBV12-4|TRBJ2-1|TRBD1|many
CASSRDSNEQFF
TGTGCCAGCAGTCGGGACAGCAATGAGCAGTTCTTC
>TRBV9|TRBJ2-1|NA|few
CASSVGGTAGNEQFF
TGTGCCAGCAGCGTAGGGGGGACCGCGGGCAATGAGCAGTTCTTC
>TRBV19|TRBJ1-1|TRBD1|NA
CASLRDRKNTEAFF
TGTGCCAGTCTCAGGGACAGGAAGAACACTGAAGCTTTCTTT
>TRBV19|TRBJ2-2|NA|few
CASSPAWNTGELFF
TGTGCCAGTAGTCCTGCGTGGAACACCGGGGAGCTGTTTTTT
>TRBV11-3|TRBJ2-3|TRBD1|NA
CASSQRDSSFTTDTQYF
TGTGCCAGCAGTCAACGGGACAGCAGCTTCACCACAGATACGCAGTATTTT
>TRBV27|TRBJ1-5|NA|few
CASGGRLSGNQPQHF
TGTGCCAGCGGGGGACGTTTATCCGGCAATCAGCCCCAGCATTTT
>TRBV12-3/TRBV12-4|TRBJ1-2|NA|many
CASSSGRGDGYTF
TGTGCCAGCAGCTCCGGGAGGGGGGACGGCTACACCTTC
>TRBV9|TRBJ1-5|NA|NA
CASSAGQSTREPQHF
TGTGCCAGCAGCGCTGGACAGTCGACGAGGGAGCCCCAGCATTTT